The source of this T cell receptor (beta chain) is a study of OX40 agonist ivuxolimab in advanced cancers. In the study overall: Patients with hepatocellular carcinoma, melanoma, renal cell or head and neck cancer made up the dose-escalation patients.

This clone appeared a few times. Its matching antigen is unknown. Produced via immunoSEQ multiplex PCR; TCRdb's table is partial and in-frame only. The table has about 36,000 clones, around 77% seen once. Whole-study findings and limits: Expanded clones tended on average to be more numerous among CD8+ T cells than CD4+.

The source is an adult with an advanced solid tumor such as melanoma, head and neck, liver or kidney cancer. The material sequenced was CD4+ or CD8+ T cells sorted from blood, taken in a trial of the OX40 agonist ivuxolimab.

CDR3 DNA: TGTGCCAGCAGCTTGGGGACTAGCGGCTACGAGCAGTACTTC. Translated: CASSLGTSGYEQYF. V gene TRBV5-4 combines with J gene TRBJ2-7; 10 bases agree with TRBD2. CDR1 is SGHNT, CDR2 YYREEE, per germline (reference sequence). The CDR3 consists of 14 residues. V gave up 0 bases and J gave up 3 bases; unmatched junction bases: 0.